This T cell receptor beta chain was obtained from a study of radiation and T cells in renal cell carcinoma. This clone was seen a handful of times. Its target is unknown. The data were produced by immunoSEQ multiplex PCR, yet TCRdb's version contains in-frame clones alone and is incomplete. In the table there are approximately 21,000 clones, 45% to 65% of which are singletons. The CDR3 sequence is 11 residues long. Looked up from germline, CDR1 is DFQATT and CDR2 is SNEGSKA (reference sequence). V was shortened by 5 bases and J by 6 bases, with 8 bases between the two germline ends. The sample's treatment: treatment-naive control, cytoreductive nephrectomy. Treatment-naive patients without radiation supplied the control tumors at nephrectomy. The study, taken as a whole, reports: Dominant CDR3 motifs occupied more repertoire in irradiated than control tumors. Sampling covered only roughly 1 g of each tumor.

This TCR was recovered from a human donor with renal cell carcinoma. This sequence joins TRBV20-1 and TRBJ2-1; no reliable D call. Sequencing was performed on tumor tissue, taken from a patient whose treatment was nephrectomy without radiotherapy. The DNA of the CDR3 is TGCAGTGCTCCCCAGGTCAATGAGCAGTTCTTC. As protein: CSAPQVNEQFF.